These T cell receptor beta chains were read from a single sample in a study of blood T cell repertoires in COVID-19. Measured with immunoSEQ multiplex PCR; TCRdb has only the in-frame clones, and not every one. Of some 180,000 clones listed, 90% are singletons. The sequenced sample consisted of peripheral blood. The receptors derive from a man in his forties or fifties with acute or convalescent COVID-19. Each CDR3 is given with its conserved first and last residue. D genes are given only for firm matches. A row's size may be missing; if present it is once, few, many or a size class.

j_call,d_call,clone_size,cdr3_length,v_call,cdr3_aa,cdr3_nt
TRBJ1-5,.,once,15,TRBV19,CASSSAGLNNQPQHF,TGTGCCAGTAGTTCCGCGGGACTGAACAATCAGCCCCAGCATTTT
TRBJ1-4,.,.,15,TRBV7-6,CASSLAAGWGEKLFF,TGTGCCAGCAGCTTGGCGGCAGGGTGGGGCGAAAAACTGTTTTTT
TRBJ2-7,.,.,13,TRBV10-3,CAISEQDSYEQYF,TGTGCCATCAGTGAACAGGACAGCTACGAGCAGTACTTC
TRBJ2-1,.,once,15,TRBV19,CASSIVRDSYNEQFF,TGTGCCAGTAGTATAGTGCGGGATTCCTACAATGAGCAGTTCTTC
TRBJ1-3,.,.,15,TRBV4-1,CASSQRVFGGNTIYF,TGCGCCAGCAGCCAGAGGGTCTTTGGGGGAAACACCATATATTTT
TRBJ2-6,TRBD1,.,16,TRBV7-9,CASSTVTGVGANVLTF,TGTGCCAGCAGCACCGTCACAGGGGTTGGGGCCAACGTCCTGACTTTC
TRBJ2-2,TRBD1,.,18,TRBV24-1,CATSDPFSGTGGAGELFF,TGTGCCACCAGTGATCCCTTTTCCGGGACAGGTGGGGCCGGGGAGCTGTTTTTT
TRBJ1-6,TRBD1,.,14,TRBV6-6,CASSRGFGDSPLHF,TGTGCCAGCAGCAGGGGGTTCGGTGATTCACCCCTCCACTTT
TRBJ2-7,.,.,14,TRBV7-9,CASSSQGWVSEQYF,TGTGCCAGCAGCTCGCAGGGGTGGGTCTCCGAGCAGTACTTC
TRBJ2-5,TRBD1,.,12,TRBV5-4,CASRWDRETQYF,TGTGCCAGCAGGTGGGACAGAGAGACCCAGTACTTC
TRBJ1-3,TRBD1,once,15,TRBV19,CASSNSGTVGNTIYF,TGTGCCAGTAGTAACTCCGGGACAGTTGGAAACACCATATATTTT
TRBJ1-4,.,.,13,TRBV19,CASKRSGVEKLFF,TGTGCCAGTAAGCGGTCCGGTGTGGAAAAACTGTTTTTT
TRBJ2-5,TRBD1,.,16,TRBV7-2,CASSSPGQGGEETQYF,TGTGCCAGCAGCTCACCGGGACAGGGGGGAGAAGAGACCCAGTACTTC
TRBJ1-2,.,.,15,TRBV3-1/TRBV3-2,CASSQEAGFNYGYTF,TGTGCCAGCAGCCAAGAGGCGGGGTTCAACTATGGCTACACCTTC
TRBJ2-3,.,.,14,TRBV10-3,CAITEGGGADTQYF,TGTGCCATCACCGAGGGCGGCGGAGCAGATACGCAGTATTTT
TRBJ2-5,.,.,15,TRBV21-1,CASSREGLYQETQYF,TGTGCCAGCAGCCGGGAGGGGCTGTACCAAGAGACCCAGTACTTC
TRBJ2-3,.,.,14,TRBV29-1,CSTRPSFGTDTQYF,TGCAGCACTAGGCCCTCCTTTGGCACAGATACGCAGTATTTT
TRBJ2-5,TRBD1,.,16,TRBV5-1,CASSQQGLPGPETQYF,TGCGCCAGCAGCCAACAGGGGCTTCCCGGACCAGAGACCCAGTACTTC
TRBJ1-1,.,.,17,TRBV5-8,CASSLARQGGIDTEAFF,TGTGCCAGCAGCTTGGCTCGTCAGGGCGGTATAGACACTGAAGCTTTCTTT
TRBJ2-1,.,.,14,TRBV5-1,CASSLGQSYNEQFF,TGCGCCAGCAGCTTGGGTCAGTCTTACAATGAGCAGTTCTTC
TRBJ2-1,.,few,14,TRBV4-2,CASSQDMTSNEQFF,TGTGCCAGCAGCCAAGATATGACTAGCAATGAGCAGTTCTTC
TRBJ2-1,TRBD2,few,14,TRBV18,CASSPGLVGNEQFF,TGTGCCAGCTCACCCGGACTAGTAGGCAATGAGCAGTTCTTC
TRBJ2-5,TRBD2,few,15,TRBV11-2,CASSLDPGGTWSQYF,TGTGCCAGCAGCTTAGATCCGGGGGGGACGTGGTCCCAGTACTTC
TRBJ2-5,.,once,14,TRBV28,CASSQSVAQETQYF,TGTGCCAGCAGTCAGTCAGTAGCGCAAGAGACCCAGTACTTC
TRBJ1-4,.,few,15,TRBV7-8,CASSLQGARREKLFF,TGTGCCAGCAGCTTACAGGGCGCGCGTCGTGAAAAACTGTTTTTT
TRBJ2-3,.,.,15,TRBV6-2/TRBV6-3,CASSRGGASTDTQYF,TGTGCCAGCAGTCGCGGCGGGGCTAGCACAGATACGCAGTATTTT
TRBJ1-1,.,.,13,TRBV28,CASARDMDTEAFF,TGTGCCAGCGCCAGGGATATGGACACTGAAGCTTTCTTT
TRBJ1-1,.,.,16,TRBV7-8,CASSLASLGANTEAFF,TGTGCCAGCAGCTTAGCCTCCCTGGGGGCGAACACTGAAGCTTTCTTT
TRBJ2-1,TRBD1,.,19,TRBV27,CASSPPGQGGRPGHNEQFF,TGTGCCAGCAGTCCCCCAGGACAGGGCGGGCGGCCAGGGCACAATGAGCAGTTCTTC
TRBJ1-1,TRBD1,.,11,TRBV6-5,CASSLQGIAFF,TGTGCCAGCAGCCTACAGGGGATCGCTTTCTTT
TRBJ1-5,.,.,15,TRBV5-6,CASSLGWGLGQPQHF,TGTGCCAGCAGCTTGGGGTGGGGCCTTGGACAGCCCCAGCATTTT
TRBJ1-6,.,.,16,TRBV6-1,CASSDEYRVLISPLHF,TGTGCCAGCAGTGATGAGTACAGGGTGTTGATTTCACCCCTCCACTTT
TRBJ2-7,.,.,15,TRBV18,CASSPPTNGAYEQYF,TGTGCCAGCTCACCACCCACTAACGGGGCCTACGAGCAGTACTTC
TRBJ1-1,.,.,15,TRBV6-2/TRBV6-3,CASSYSLLENTEAFF,TGTGCCAGCAGTTACAGCCTGTTAGAGAACACTGAAGCTTTCTTT
TRBJ1-1,.,.,13,TRBV6-5,CASAAALNTEAFF,TGTGCCAGCGCTGCGGCCTTGAACACTGAAGCTTTCTTT
TRBJ1-1,.,.,13,TRBV19,CASSIWEIGEAFF,TGTGCCAGTAGTATCTGGGAGATTGGTGAAGCTTTCTTT
TRBJ1-1,TRBD1,once,15,TRBV18,CASSPRRTGVPEAFF,TGTGCCAGCTCACCACGGCGGACAGGGGTCCCTGAAGCTTTCTTT
TRBJ1-1,.,.,13,TRBV5-8,CASSDSFNWNKAF,TGTGCCAGCAGCGACTCTTTCAATTGGAACAAGGCATTT
TRBJ1-5,.,.,15,TRBV18,CASSSPGGLDQPQHF,TGTGCCAGCTCGTCGCCCGGGGGATTGGATCAGCCCCAGCATTTT
TRBJ2-1,.,.,15,TRBV7-8,CASSLFGGVDNEQFF,TGTGCCAGCAGCTTATTTGGGGGCGTCGACAATGAGCAGTTCTTC
TRBJ2-1,.,.,14,TRBV7-8,CASSLGGAVDEQFF,TGTGCCAGCAGCTTAGGTGGGGCGGTTGATGAGCAGTTCTTC
TRBJ1-6,TRBD1,once,18,TRBV27,CASSPRLPTGARVSPLHF,TGTGCCAGCAGTCCTCGACTCCCGACAGGGGCGAGAGTATCACCCCTCCACTTT
TRBJ2-1,TRBD2,.,16,TRBV9,CASSVGTSGRSGEQFF,TGTGCCAGCAGCGTGGGGACTAGCGGGAGATCGGGTGAGCAGTTCTTC
TRBJ2-5,TRBD2,.,12,TRBV2,CASIGGGETQYF,TGTGCCAGCATCGGGGGGGGAGAGACCCAGTACTTC
TRBJ2-6,.,.,17,TRBV18,CASSPTRGTSGANVLTF,TGTGCCAGCTCACCCACGCGGGGAACCTCTGGGGCCAACGTCCTGACTTTC
TRBJ2-3,TRBD1,.,14,TRBV9,CASSEGQSTDTQYF,TGTGCCAGCAGCGAGGGACAGAGCACAGATACGCAGTATTTT
TRBJ1-3,TRBD1,once,13,TRBV30,CAWKQGGGNTIYF,TGTGCCTGGAAACAGGGGGGTGGAAACACCATATATTTT